A selection of T cell receptor beta chains follows, all from one sample in a study of T cell responses to AZD1222 COVID-19 vaccine. Only in-frame clones appear in the TCRdb table, and some are missing; sequencing was by immunoSEQ multiplex PCR. In the table there are roughly 180,000 clones, 80% to 95% of which are singletons. This sample comprised peripheral blood, obtained 28 days after the second AZD1222 dose. These TCRs come from an adult who received the AZD1222 COVID-19 vaccine. CDR3s include the opening cysteine and the closing phenylalanine or tryptophan. Fields, in order: CDR3 length, clone size, V gene, J gene, D gene, CDR3 protein, CDR3 DNA. The D gene is left open where the match is weak. Clone size appears in some rows only: once, few, many, or a class for an expanded clone.

cdr3_length: 19
clone_size: .
v_call: TRBV5-4
j_call: TRBJ2-4
d_call: TRBD1
cdr3_aa: CASSLLPRTGDLAKNIQYF
cdr3_nt: TGTGCCAGCAGCCTTCTACCCCGGACAGGAGACCTAGCCAAAAACATTCAGTACTTC

cdr3_length: 15
clone_size: .
v_call: TRBV20-1
j_call: TRBJ2-3
d_call: TRBD2
cdr3_aa: CSASPVAGSTDTQYF
cdr3_nt: TGCAGTGCTAGTCCGGTAGCGGGGAGCACAGATACGCAGTATTTT

cdr3_length: 16
clone_size: .
v_call: TRBV25-1
j_call: TRBJ2-5
d_call: .
cdr3_aa: CASSESGGATQETQYF
cdr3_nt: TGTGCCAGCAGTGAATCGGGGGGCGCGACTCAAGAGACCCAGTACTTC

cdr3_length: 15
clone_size: .
v_call: TRBV10-3
j_call: TRBJ1-2
d_call: TRBD1
cdr3_aa: CAIKGQGASDYGYTF
cdr3_nt: TGTGCCATCAAGGGACAGGGGGCGTCAGACTATGGCTACACCTTC

cdr3_length: 20
clone_size: .
v_call: TRBV4-3
j_call: TRBJ2-6
d_call: TRBD2
cdr3_aa: CASSQYLTSGEGGGANVLTF
cdr3_nt: TGCGCCAGCAGCCAATATTTGACTAGCGGGGAGGGGGGCGGGGCCAACGTCCTGACTTTC

cdr3_length: 19
clone_size: .
v_call: TRBV11-2
j_call: TRBJ2-6
d_call: TRBD2
cdr3_aa: CASSSVGRGTSAGANVLTF
cdr3_nt: TGTGCCAGCAGCTCCGTGGGAAGAGGGACTAGCGCTGGGGCCAACGTCCTGACTTTC

cdr3_length: 15
clone_size: .
v_call: TRBV19
j_call: TRBJ2-3
d_call: .
cdr3_aa: CASRKGGGSTDTQYF
cdr3_nt: TGTGCCAGTAGGAAGGGGGGAGGTAGCACAGATACGCAGTATTTT

cdr3_length: 14
clone_size: .
v_call: TRBV19
j_call: TRBJ1-4
d_call: .
cdr3_aa: CASTSSKANEKLFF
cdr3_nt: TGTGCCAGTACCTCATCGAAGGCTAATGAAAAACTGTTTTTT

cdr3_length: 15
clone_size: .
v_call: TRBV7-2
j_call: TRBJ2-7
d_call: TRBD2
cdr3_aa: CASSTRLAGAYEQYF
cdr3_nt: TGTGCCAGCAGTACGAGACTAGCGGGGGCCTACGAGCAGTACTTC

cdr3_length: 15
clone_size: .
v_call: TRBV5-1
j_call: TRBJ2-7
d_call: TRBD1
cdr3_aa: CASSLETGGAYEQYF
cdr3_nt: TGCGCCAGCAGCTTGGAGACAGGGGGGGCCTACGAGCAGTACTTC

cdr3_length: 17
clone_size: once
v_call: TRBV4-2
j_call: TRBJ2-7
d_call: TRBD1
cdr3_aa: CASSLESGTGVGYEQYF
cdr3_nt: TGTGCCAGCAGCCTCGAATCCGGGACAGGGGTGGGTTACGAGCAGTACTTC

cdr3_length: 18
clone_size: .
v_call: TRBV20-1
j_call: TRBJ2-7
d_call: TRBD2
cdr3_aa: CSASRNVAGGSSYYEQYF
cdr3_nt: TGCAGTGCTAGTCGAAACGTAGCGGGAGGTTCCTCTTACTACGAGCAGTACTTC

cdr3_length: 16
clone_size: .
v_call: TRBV3-1/TRBV3-2
j_call: TRBJ1-6
d_call: TRBD1
cdr3_aa: CASSQVGQAYNSPLHF
cdr3_nt: TGTGCCAGCAGCCAAGTCGGACAGGCCTATAATTCACCCCTCCACTTT

cdr3_length: 19
clone_size: .
v_call: TRBV6-6
j_call: TRBJ2-4
d_call: .
cdr3_aa: CASSRATPLSLLAKNIQYF
cdr3_nt: TGTGCCAGCAGTCGGGCCACCCCTCTCTCCCTTTTAGCCAAAAACATTCAGTACTTC

cdr3_length: 18
clone_size: .
v_call: TRBV7-2
j_call: TRBJ2-1
d_call: .
cdr3_aa: CASSSFNPGPAGVGEQFF
cdr3_nt: TGTGCCAGCAGCTCCTTCAATCCGGGACCAGCCGGAGTAGGGGAGCAGTTCTTC

cdr3_length: 14
clone_size: .
v_call: TRBV2
j_call: TRBJ2-1
d_call: .
cdr3_aa: CASSAGRLYNEQFF
cdr3_nt: TGTGCCAGCAGTGCAGGACGGCTGTACAATGAGCAGTTCTTC

cdr3_length: 12
clone_size: .
v_call: TRBV12-3/TRBV12-4
j_call: TRBJ1-1
d_call: .
cdr3_aa: CASTRDQGEAFF
cdr3_nt: TGTGCCAGCACCAGAGACCAGGGTGAAGCTTTCTTT

cdr3_length: 13
clone_size: .
v_call: TRBV12-3/TRBV12-4
j_call: TRBJ1-2
d_call: .
cdr3_aa: CASSQLAANGYTF
cdr3_nt: TGTGCCAGCAGCCAACTTGCGGCAAATGGCTACACCTTC

cdr3_length: 11
clone_size: .
v_call: TRBV6-5
j_call: TRBJ2-1
d_call: .
cdr3_aa: CASSTYNEQFF
cdr3_nt: TGTGCCAGCAGTACCTACAATGAGCAGTTCTTC

cdr3_length: 15
clone_size: .
v_call: TRBV7-3
j_call: TRBJ1-2
d_call: .
cdr3_aa: CASSLTRAGNYGYTF
cdr3_nt: TGTGCCAGCAGCTTAACGCGGGCGGGAAACTATGGCTACACCTTC

cdr3_length: 14
clone_size: .
v_call: TRBV15
j_call: TRBJ1-1
d_call: TRBD1
cdr3_aa: CATSIPGTGGEAFF
cdr3_nt: TGTGCCACCAGCATTCCCGGGACAGGGGGTGAAGCTTTCTTT

cdr3_length: 18
clone_size: .
v_call: TRBV23-1
j_call: TRBJ2-7
d_call: .
cdr3_aa: CASSQSNVSRKVPYEQYF
cdr3_nt: TGCGCCAGCAGTCAATCGAACGTTTCCCGGAAGGTTCCCTACGAGCAGTACTTC

cdr3_length: 16
clone_size: .
v_call: TRBV5-6
j_call: TRBJ1-5
d_call: .
cdr3_aa: CASSLRVRQSNQPQHF
cdr3_nt: TGTGCCAGCAGCCTTAGGGTCCGACAGAGCAATCAGCCCCAGCATTTT

cdr3_length: 14
clone_size: .
v_call: TRBV29-1
j_call: TRBJ1-2
d_call: .
cdr3_aa: CSVEVTVSGYGYTF
cdr3_nt: TGCAGCGTTGAGGTGACAGTATCGGGCTATGGCTACACCTTC

cdr3_length: 16
clone_size: .
v_call: TRBV18
j_call: TRBJ1-1
d_call: .
cdr3_aa: CASSPTYGGGNTEAFF
cdr3_nt: TGTGCCAGCTCACCCACCTACGGAGGGGGGAACACTGAAGCTTTCTTT

cdr3_length: 15
clone_size: once
v_call: TRBV5-6
j_call: TRBJ1-1
d_call: .
cdr3_aa: CASSLEWGGVTEAFF
cdr3_nt: TGTGCCAGCAGCTTGGAATGGGGAGGGGTCACTGAAGCTTTCTTT

cdr3_length: 14
clone_size: .
v_call: TRBV4-2
j_call: TRBJ2-5
d_call: .
cdr3_aa: CASSPGSDPETQYF
cdr3_nt: TGTGCCAGCAGCCCCGGGTCAGATCCAGAGACCCAGTACTTC

cdr3_length: 15
clone_size: .
v_call: TRBV9
j_call: TRBJ2-7
d_call: TRBD2
cdr3_aa: CASSVDGRGFDEQYF
cdr3_nt: TGTGCCAGCAGCGTAGACGGGAGGGGTTTCGACGAGCAGTACTTC

cdr3_length: 15
clone_size: .
v_call: TRBV5-4
j_call: TRBJ2-4
d_call: TRBD2
cdr3_aa: CASSNLAGATNIQYF
cdr3_nt: TGTGCCAGCAGCAATCTAGCGGGGGCGACAAACATTCAGTACTTC

cdr3_length: 13
clone_size: .
v_call: TRBV4-2
j_call: TRBJ1-5
d_call: .
cdr3_aa: CASSQLLDQPQHF
cdr3_nt: TGTGCCAGCAGCCAATTGTTGGATCAGCCCCAGCATTTT

cdr3_length: 14
clone_size: .
v_call: TRBV2
j_call: TRBJ1-2
d_call: TRBD1
cdr3_aa: CASSARDRLGGYTF
cdr3_nt: TGTGCCAGCAGCGCCCGGGACAGACTTGGGGGCTACACCTTC

cdr3_length: 13
clone_size: .
v_call: TRBV5-1
j_call: TRBJ1-1
d_call: .
cdr3_aa: CASGQKDNTEAFF
cdr3_nt: TGCGCCAGCGGGCAAAAGGACAACACTGAAGCTTTCTTT

cdr3_length: 13
clone_size: .
v_call: TRBV7-2
j_call: TRBJ1-1
d_call: .
cdr3_aa: CASSLDMNTEAFF
cdr3_nt: TGTGCCAGCAGCTTAGATATGAACACTGAAGCTTTCTTT

cdr3_length: 15
clone_size: .
v_call: TRBV18
j_call: TRBJ1-1
d_call: .
cdr3_aa: CASSPGGGWGTEAFF
cdr3_nt: TGTGCCAGCTCACCGGGGGGGGGCTGGGGCACTGAAGCTTTCTTT

cdr3_length: 13
clone_size: .
v_call: TRBV19
j_call: TRBJ2-7
d_call: .
cdr3_aa: CASGHRLGYEQYF
cdr3_nt: TGTGCCTCGGGACACCGCCTTGGCTACGAGCAGTACTTC

cdr3_length: 13
clone_size: .
v_call: TRBV11-2
j_call: TRBJ2-5
d_call: .
cdr3_aa: CASSLAGTETQYF
cdr3_nt: TGTGCCAGCAGCTTAGCAGGGACGGAGACCCAGTACTTC

cdr3_length: 14
clone_size: few
v_call: TRBV11-2
j_call: TRBJ1-1
d_call: .
cdr3_aa: CASSGVGGGTEAFF
cdr3_nt: TGTGCCAGCAGCGGGGTGGGAGGGGGCACTGAAGCTTTCTTT

cdr3_length: 14
clone_size: .
v_call: TRBV19
j_call: TRBJ2-7
d_call: TRBD1
cdr3_aa: CASTSGQGVDEQYF
cdr3_nt: TGTGCCAGTACTTCTGGACAGGGAGTCGACGAGCAGTACTTC

cdr3_length: 13
clone_size: .
v_call: TRBV19
j_call: TRBJ2-1
d_call: .
cdr3_aa: CASSIARGVEQFF
cdr3_nt: TGTGCCAGTAGTATAGCCCGAGGGGTCGAGCAGTTCTTC

cdr3_length: 14
clone_size: .
v_call: TRBV5-4
j_call: TRBJ2-1
d_call: TRBD2
cdr3_aa: CASSLELAGGEQFF
cdr3_nt: TGTGCCAGCAGCTTGGAGTTAGCGGGGGGTGAGCAGTTCTTC

cdr3_length: 16
clone_size: once
v_call: TRBV15
j_call: TRBJ2-1
d_call: .
cdr3_aa: CATSRSGTQLLDEQFF
cdr3_nt: TGTGCCACCAGCAGGTCCGGGACGCAACTCCTGGATGAGCAGTTCTTC

cdr3_length: 18
clone_size: few
v_call: TRBV28
j_call: TRBJ1-5
d_call: .
cdr3_aa: CASRFTTSRPYSNQPQHF
cdr3_nt: TGTGCCAGCAGATTTACGACATCCAGACCCTATAGCAATCAGCCCCAGCATTTT

cdr3_length: 18
clone_size: .
v_call: TRBV4-3
j_call: TRBJ2-1
d_call: TRBD1
cdr3_aa: CASSQDYGGTGGYNEQFF
cdr3_nt: TGCGCCAGCAGCCAAGATTACGGGGGGACAGGGGGCTACAATGAGCAGTTCTTC